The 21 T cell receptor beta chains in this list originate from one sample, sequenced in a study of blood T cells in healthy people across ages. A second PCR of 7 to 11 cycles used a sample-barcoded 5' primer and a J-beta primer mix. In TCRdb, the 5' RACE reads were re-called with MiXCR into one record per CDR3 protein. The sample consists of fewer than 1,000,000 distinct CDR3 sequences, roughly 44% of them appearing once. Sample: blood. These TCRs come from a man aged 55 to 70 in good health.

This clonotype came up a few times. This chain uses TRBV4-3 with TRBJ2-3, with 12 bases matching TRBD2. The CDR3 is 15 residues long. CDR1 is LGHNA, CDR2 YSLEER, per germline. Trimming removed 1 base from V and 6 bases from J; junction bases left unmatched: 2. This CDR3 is CASSQGTSGVDTQYF. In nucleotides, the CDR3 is TGCGCCAGCAGCCAAGGGACTAGCGGGGTCGATACGCAGTATTTT.

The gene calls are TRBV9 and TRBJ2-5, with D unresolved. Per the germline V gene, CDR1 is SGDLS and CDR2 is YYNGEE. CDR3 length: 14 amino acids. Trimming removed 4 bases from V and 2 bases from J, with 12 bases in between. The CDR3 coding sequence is TGTGCCAGCAGCAGAACGGAAAGACAAGAGACCCAGTACTTC. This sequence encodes CASSRTERQETQYF.

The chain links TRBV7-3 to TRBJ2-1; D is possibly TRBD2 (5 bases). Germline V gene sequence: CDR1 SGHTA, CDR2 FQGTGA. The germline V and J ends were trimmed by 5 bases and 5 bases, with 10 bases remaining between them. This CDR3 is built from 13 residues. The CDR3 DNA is TGTGCCAGCAGCGCGCGGGCGGACAATGAGCAGTTCTTC. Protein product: CASSARADNEQFF.

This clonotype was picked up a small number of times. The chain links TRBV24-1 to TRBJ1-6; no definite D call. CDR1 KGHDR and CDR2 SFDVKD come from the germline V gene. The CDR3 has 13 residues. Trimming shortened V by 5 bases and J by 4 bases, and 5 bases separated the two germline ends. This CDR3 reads CATSGSYNSPLHF. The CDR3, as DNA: TGTGCCACCAGTGGATCGTATAATTCACCCCTCCACTTT.

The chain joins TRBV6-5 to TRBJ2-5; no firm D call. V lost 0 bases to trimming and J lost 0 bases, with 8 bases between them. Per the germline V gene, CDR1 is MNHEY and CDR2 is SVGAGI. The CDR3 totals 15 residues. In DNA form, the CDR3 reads TGTGCCAGCAGTTACTCGAGGACGAACCAAGAGACCCAGTACTTC. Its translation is CASSYSRTNQETQYF.

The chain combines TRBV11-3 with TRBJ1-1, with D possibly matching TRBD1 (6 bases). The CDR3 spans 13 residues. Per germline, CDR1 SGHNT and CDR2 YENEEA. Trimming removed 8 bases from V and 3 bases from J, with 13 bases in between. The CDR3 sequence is CASGGRVDTEAFF. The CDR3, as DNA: TGTGCCAGCGGGGGCAGGGTGGACACTGAAGCTTTCTTT.

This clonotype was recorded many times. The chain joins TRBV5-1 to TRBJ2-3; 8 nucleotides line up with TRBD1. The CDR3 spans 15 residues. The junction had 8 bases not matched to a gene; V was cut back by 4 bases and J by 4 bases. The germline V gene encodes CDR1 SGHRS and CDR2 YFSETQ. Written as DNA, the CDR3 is TGCGCCAGCAGCAACGGACAGGGAGGACCAGATACGCAGTATTTT. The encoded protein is CASSNGQGGPDTQYF.

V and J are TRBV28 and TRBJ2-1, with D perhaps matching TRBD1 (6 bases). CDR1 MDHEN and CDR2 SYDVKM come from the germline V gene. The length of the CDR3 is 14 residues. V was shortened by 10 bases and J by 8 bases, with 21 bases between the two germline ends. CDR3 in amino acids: CATERMGAGYEQFF. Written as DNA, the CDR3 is TGTGCCACCGAGAGGATGGGGGCCGGGTATGAGCAGTTCTTC. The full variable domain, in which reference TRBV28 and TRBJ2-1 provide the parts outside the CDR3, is DVKVTQSSRYLVKRTGEKVFLECVQDMDHENMFWYRQDPGLGLRLIYFSYDVKMKEKGDIPEGYSVSREKKERFSLILESASTNQTSMYLCATERMGAGYEQFFGPGTRLTVL.

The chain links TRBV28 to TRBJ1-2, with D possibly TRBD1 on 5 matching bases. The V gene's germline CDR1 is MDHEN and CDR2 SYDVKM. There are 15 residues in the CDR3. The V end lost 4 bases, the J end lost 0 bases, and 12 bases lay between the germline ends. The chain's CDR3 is CASSSPGRANYGYTF. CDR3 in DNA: TGTGCCAGCAGTTCACCAGGGAGGGCTAACTATGGCTACACCTTC.

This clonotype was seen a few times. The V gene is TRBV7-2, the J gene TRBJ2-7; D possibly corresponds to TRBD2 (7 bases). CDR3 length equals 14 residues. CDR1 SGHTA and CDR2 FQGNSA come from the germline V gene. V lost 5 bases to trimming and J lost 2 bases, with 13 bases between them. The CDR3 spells CASSVMGGPYEQYF. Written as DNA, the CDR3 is TGTGCCAGCAGCGTCATGGGGGGGCCCTACGAGCAGTACTTC. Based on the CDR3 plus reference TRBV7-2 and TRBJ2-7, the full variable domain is GAGVSQSPSNKVTEKGKDVELRCDPISGHTALYWYRQSLGQGLEFLIYFQGNSAPDKSGLPSDRFSAERTGGSVSTLTIQRTQQEDSAVYLCASSVMGGPYEQYFGPGTRLTVT.

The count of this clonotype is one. The CDR3 nucleotides are TGTGCCAGCCATGTGCTACGGGGGGCCAGCTCTGGGGCCAACGTCCTGACTTTC. Protein product: CASHVLRGASSGANVLTF. The gene calls are TRBV11-2 and TRBJ2-6; possibly TRBD2 for D (7 bases). Looked up from germline, CDR1 is SGHAT and CDR2 is FQNNGV. Between the trimmed V and J ends, which lost 8 bases and 0 bases, there was a span of 20 bases. The CDR3 sequence is 18 residues long.

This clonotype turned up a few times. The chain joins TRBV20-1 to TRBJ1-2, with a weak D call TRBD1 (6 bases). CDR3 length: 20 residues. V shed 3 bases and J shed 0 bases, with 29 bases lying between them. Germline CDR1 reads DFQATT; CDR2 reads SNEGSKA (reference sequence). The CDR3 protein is CSARGSLFRQEQNTNYGYTF. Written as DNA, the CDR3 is TGCAGTGCTAGGGGATCGTTGTTCCGACAGGAGCAAAATACTAACTATGGCTACACCTTC.

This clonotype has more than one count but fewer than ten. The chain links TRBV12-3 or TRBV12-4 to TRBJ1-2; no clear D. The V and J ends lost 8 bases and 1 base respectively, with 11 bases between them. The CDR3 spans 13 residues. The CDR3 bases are TGTGCCAGCCAACGCGCCCTTAACTATGGCTACACCTTC. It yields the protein CASQRALNYGYTF.

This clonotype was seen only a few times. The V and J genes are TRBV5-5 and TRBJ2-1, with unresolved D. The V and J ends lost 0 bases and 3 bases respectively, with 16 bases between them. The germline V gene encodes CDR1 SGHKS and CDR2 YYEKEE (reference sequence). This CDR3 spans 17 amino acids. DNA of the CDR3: TGTGCCAGCAGCTTGGGGAAAGGAAATCCTAGCTACAATGAGCAGTTCTTC. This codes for CASSLGKGNPSYNEQFF. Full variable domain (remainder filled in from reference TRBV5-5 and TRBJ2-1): DAGVTQSPTHLIKTRGQQVTLRCSPISGHKSVSWYQQVLGQGPQFIFQYYEKEERGRGNFPDRFSARQFPNYSSELNVNALLLGDSALYLCASSLGKGNPSYNEQFFGPGTRLTVL.

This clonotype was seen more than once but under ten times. The CDR3 DNA is TGCGCCAGCAGCCAAGTCGTATGGGGATCCAAAAACATTCAGTACTTC. Its protein is CASSQVVWGSKNIQYF. The rearrangement uses TRBV4-3 and TRBJ2-4, with D hard to call. Per the germline V gene, CDR1 is LGHNA and CDR2 is YSLEER. The CDR3 consists of 16 residues. V lost 1 base to trimming and J lost 2 bases, with 12 bases between them.

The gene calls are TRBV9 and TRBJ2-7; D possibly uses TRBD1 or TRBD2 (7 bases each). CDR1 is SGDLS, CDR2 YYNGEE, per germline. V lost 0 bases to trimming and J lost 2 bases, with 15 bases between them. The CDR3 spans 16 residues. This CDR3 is CASSVAPQGGTYEQYF. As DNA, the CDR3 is TGTGCCAGCAGCGTAGCTCCTCAGGGGGGGACCTACGAGCAGTACTTC.

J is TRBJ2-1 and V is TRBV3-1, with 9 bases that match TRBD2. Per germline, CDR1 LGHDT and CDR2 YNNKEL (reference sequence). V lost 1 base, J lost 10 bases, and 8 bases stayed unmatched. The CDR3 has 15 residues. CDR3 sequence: CASSQGIGGTSEQFF. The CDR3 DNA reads TGTGCCAGCAGCCAAGGGATAGGGGGGACTAGCGAGCAGTTCTTC.

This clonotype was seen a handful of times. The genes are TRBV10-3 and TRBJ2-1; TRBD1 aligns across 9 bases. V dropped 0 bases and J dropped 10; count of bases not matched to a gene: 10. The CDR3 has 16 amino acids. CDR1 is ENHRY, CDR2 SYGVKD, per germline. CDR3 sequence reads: CAISESSTGGLGEQFF. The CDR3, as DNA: TGTGCCATCAGTGAGTCTTCCACAGGGGGCTTAGGGGAGCAGTTCTTC.

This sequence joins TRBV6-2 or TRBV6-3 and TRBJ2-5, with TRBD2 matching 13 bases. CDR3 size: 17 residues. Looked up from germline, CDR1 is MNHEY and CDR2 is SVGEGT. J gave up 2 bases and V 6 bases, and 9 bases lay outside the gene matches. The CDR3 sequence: CASSLPTSGGRQETQYF. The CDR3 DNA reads TGTGCCAGCAGCCTCCCGACTAGCGGGGGGCGACAAGAGACCCAGTACTTC.

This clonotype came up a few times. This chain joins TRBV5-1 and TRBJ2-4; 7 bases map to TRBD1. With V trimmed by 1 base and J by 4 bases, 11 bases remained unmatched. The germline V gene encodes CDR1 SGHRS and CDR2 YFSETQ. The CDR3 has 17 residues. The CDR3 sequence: CASSLWGTGTDKNIQYF. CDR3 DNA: TGCGCCAGCAGCTTGTGGGGAACCGGGACAGATAAAAACATTCAGTACTTC.

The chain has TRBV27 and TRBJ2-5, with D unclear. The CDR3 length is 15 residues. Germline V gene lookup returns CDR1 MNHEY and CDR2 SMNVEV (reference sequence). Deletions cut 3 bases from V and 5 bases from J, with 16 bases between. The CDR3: CASSLSQVPTETQYF. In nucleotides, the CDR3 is TGTGCCAGCAGTTTGTCCCAGGTTCCCACGGAGACCCAGTACTTC.